The sequence of this TCR beta chain was determined in a study of vaccination effects on CD4 cells after COVID-19. Per the germline V gene, CDR1 is SGHAT and CDR2 is FQNNGV. V shed 4 bases, J shed 0 bases, and the junction held 5 bases outside the gene matches. The CDR3 length is 15 residues. CD4+ T cells specific for antigen were expanded with viral peptide pools by the ViraFEST assay before sequencing. It was after around 10 days of culture that CD4+ T cells were isolated. Nobody among the vaccine recipients had prior SARS-CoV-2 infection (nucleocapsid antibodies were negative). IL-2 at 10 IU/ml and peptides at around 10 ug/ml were added to cultured PBMC, around 2 million per well. This clone was detected a few times. The antigen is not known. Profiling relied on immunoSEQ multiplex PCR, and the TCRdb table lists in-frame clones only, not all of them. The sample lists tens of thousands of clones; 55% to 85% were seen once.

Points from the study as a whole: Missing from the study were early post-infection timepoints, and its convalescent patients were few. At late timepoints after vaccination, vaccine- and infection-induced clones shrank markedly.

V and J are TRBV11-2 and TRBJ1-1; 7 bases align to TRBD1. The material sequenced was CD4+ T cells from PBMCs cultured with HCoV-OC43 spike peptides, taken before COVID-19 vaccination. Indicated subset: HCoV-OC43 spike overlapping peptide pool stimulation. This TCR derives from a human donor who received a COVID-19 vaccine. The CDR3 nucleotides are TGTGCCAGCAGCTCATCAGGGGGGGTGAACACTGAAGCTTTCTTT. Protein sequence: CASSSSGGVNTEAFF. Full variable domain (remainder filled in from reference TRBV11-2 and TRBJ1-1): EAGVAQSPRYKIIEKRQSVAFWCNPISGHATLYWYQQILGQGPKLLIQFQNNGVVDDSQLPKDRFSAERLKGVDSTLKIQPAKLEDSAVYLCASSSSGGVNTEAFFGQGTRLTVV.